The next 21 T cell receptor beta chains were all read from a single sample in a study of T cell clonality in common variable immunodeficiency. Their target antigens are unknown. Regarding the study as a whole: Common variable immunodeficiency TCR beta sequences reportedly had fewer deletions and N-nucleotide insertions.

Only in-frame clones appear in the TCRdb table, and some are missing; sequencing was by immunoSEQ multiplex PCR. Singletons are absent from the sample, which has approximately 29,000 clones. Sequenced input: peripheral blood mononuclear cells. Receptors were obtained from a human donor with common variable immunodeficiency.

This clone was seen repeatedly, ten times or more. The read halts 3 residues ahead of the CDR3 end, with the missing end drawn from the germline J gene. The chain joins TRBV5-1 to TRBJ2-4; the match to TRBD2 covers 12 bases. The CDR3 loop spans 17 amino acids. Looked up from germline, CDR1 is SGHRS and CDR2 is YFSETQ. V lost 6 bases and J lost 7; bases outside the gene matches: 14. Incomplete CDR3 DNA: TGCGCCAGCACCCCAAGTCTAGCGGGAGGGCCTTCCAACATT. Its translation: CASTPSLAGGPSNI. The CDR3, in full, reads CASTPSLAGGPSNIQYF.

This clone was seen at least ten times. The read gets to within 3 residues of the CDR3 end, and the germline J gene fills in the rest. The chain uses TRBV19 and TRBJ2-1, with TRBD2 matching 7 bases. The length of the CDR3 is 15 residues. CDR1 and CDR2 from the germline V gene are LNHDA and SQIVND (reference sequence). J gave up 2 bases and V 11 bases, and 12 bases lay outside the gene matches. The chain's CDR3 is CASSEVAGAYNEQFF. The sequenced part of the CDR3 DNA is TGTGCCTCATCCGAGGTCGCGGGAGCCTACAATGAG.

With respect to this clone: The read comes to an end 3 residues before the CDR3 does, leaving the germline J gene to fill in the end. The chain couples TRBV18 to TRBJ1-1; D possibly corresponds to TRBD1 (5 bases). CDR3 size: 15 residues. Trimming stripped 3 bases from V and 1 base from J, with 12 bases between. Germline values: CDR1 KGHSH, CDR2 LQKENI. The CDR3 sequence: CASSPDPGGNTEAFF. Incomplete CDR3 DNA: TGTGCCAGCTCACCGGACCCCGGGGGGAACACTGAA.

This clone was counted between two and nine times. CDR3 DNA (partial): TGCAGTGCTAGAGATGCGACTAGCGGGCGCTTGAGGGAGACC. Translating gives CSARDATSGRLRET. The entire CDR3 sequence reads CSARDATSGRLRETQYF. The chain uses TRBV20-1 and TRBJ2-5, with 10 bases lining up with TRBD2. The read ends 3 residues shy of where the CDR3 ends; the end is completed using the germline J gene. CDR1 and CDR2 from the germline V gene are DFQATT and SNEGSKA (reference sequence). The CDR3 spans 17 residues. V lost 0 bases, J lost 5 bases, and 12 bases stayed unmatched.

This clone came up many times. The sequenced CDR3 bases are TGTGCCAGCAGCTTGGGGACAGGAGTGAGGAGA. As protein: CASSLGTGVRR. The entire CDR3 is CASSLGTGVRRAFF. The chain combines TRBV5-5 with TRBJ1-1; 7 bases line up with TRBD1. The read stops 3 residues short of the end of the CDR3; the missing end is completed from the germline J gene. Germline V gene data show CDR1 as SGHKS and CDR2 as YYEKEE (reference sequence). CDR3 length: 14 amino acids.

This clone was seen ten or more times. The CDR3 DNA, read in part, is TGCAGCGTTGAAGATATAGCGGGAGTGGTCAATGAG. This translates into CSVEDIAGVVNE. The full CDR3 protein reads CSVEDIAGVVNEQFF. V and J are TRBV29-1 and TRBJ2-1, with TRBD2 matching 9 bases. Read sequence stops 3 residues before the CDR3 end, and the germline J gene provides the missing end. Germline V gene sequence: CDR1 SQVTM, CDR2 ANQGSEA. The V and J ends lost 0 bases and 6 bases, in that order; junction bases with no gene match: 6. CDR3 length: 15 residues.

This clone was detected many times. The CDR3 bases that were read are TGTGCCAGTAGTATAATTACAGGGAATCAGCCC. Protein product: CASSIITGNQP. The complete CDR3 reads CASSIITGNQPQHF. The V and J genes are TRBV19 and TRBJ1-5, with a possible D match to TRBD1 (6 bases). The read stops 3 residues short of the end of the CDR3; the missing end is completed from the germline J gene. The germline CDR1 and CDR2 sequences are LNHDA and SQIVND (reference sequence). This CDR3 comprises 14 residues. Trimming cost V 2 bases and J 4 bases, with 9 bases left between them. Based on the CDR3 plus reference TRBV19 and TRBJ1-5, the full variable domain is DGGITQSPKYLFRKEGQNVTLSCEQNLNHDAMYWYRQDPGQGLRLIYYSQIVNDFQKGDIAEGYSVSREKKESFPLTVTSAQKNPTAFYLCASSIITGNQPQHFGDGTRLSIL.

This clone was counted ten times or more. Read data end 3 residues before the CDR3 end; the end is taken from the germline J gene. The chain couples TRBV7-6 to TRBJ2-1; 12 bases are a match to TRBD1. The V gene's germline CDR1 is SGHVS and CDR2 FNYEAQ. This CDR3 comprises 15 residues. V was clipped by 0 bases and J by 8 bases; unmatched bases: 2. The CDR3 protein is CASSLAGTGGDEQFF. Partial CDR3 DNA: TGTGCCAGCAGCTTAGCGGGGACAGGGGGCGATGAG. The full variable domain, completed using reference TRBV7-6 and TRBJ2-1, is GAGVSQSPRYKVTKRGQDVALRCDPISGHVSLYWYRQALGQGPEFLTYFNYEAQQDKSGLPNDRFSAERPEGSISTLTIQRTEQRDSAMYRCASSLAGTGGDEQFFGPGTRLTVL.

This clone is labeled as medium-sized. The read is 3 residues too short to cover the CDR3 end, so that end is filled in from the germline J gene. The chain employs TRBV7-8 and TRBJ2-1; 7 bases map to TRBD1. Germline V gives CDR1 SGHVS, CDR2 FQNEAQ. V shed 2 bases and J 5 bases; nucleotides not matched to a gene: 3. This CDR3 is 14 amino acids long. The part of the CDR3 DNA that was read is TGTGCCAGCAGCTTAAACACAGGGGACAATGAG. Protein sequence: CASSLNTGDNE. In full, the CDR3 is CASSLNTGDNEQFF.

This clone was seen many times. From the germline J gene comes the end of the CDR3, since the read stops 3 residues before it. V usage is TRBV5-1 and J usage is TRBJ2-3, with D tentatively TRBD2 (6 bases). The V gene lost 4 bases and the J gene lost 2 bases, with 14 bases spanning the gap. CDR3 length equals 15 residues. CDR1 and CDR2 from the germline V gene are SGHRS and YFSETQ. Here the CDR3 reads CASSGDLAHTDTQYF. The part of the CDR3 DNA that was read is TGCGCCAGCAGCGGGGACTTAGCCCACACAGATACG.

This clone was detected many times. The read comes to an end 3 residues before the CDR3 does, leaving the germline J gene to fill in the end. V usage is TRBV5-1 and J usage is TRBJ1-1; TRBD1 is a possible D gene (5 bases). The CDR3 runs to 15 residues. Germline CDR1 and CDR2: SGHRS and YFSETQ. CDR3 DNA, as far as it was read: TGCGCCAGCAGCTTCGGGTCGCGGGGGGAGAGAGAA. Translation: CASSFGSRGERE. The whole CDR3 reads CASSFGSRGEREAFF.

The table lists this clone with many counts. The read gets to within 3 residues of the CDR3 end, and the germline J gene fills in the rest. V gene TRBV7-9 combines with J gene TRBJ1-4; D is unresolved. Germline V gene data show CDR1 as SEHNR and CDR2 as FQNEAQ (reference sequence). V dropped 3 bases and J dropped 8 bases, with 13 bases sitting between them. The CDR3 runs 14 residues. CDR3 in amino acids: CASSLRGGEEKLFF. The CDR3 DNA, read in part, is TGTGCCAGCAGCTTGCGGGGTGGGGAGGAAAAA.

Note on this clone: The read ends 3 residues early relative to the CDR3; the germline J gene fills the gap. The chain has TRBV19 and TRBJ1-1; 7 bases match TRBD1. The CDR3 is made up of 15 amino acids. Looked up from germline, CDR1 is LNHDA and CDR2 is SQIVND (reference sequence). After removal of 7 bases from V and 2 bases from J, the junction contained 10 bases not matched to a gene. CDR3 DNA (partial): TGTGCCAGTACCCCCTCAGACAGGGTAAACACTGAA. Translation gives CASTPSDRVNTE. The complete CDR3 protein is CASTPSDRVNTEAFF.

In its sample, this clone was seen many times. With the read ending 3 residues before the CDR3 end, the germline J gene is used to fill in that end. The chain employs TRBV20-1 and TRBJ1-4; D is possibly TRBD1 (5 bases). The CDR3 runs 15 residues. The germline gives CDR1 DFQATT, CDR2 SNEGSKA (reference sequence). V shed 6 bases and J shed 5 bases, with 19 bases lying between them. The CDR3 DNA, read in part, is TGCAGTGCAACCCACCGCGGGGCACAAAATGAAAAA. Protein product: CSATHRGAQNEK. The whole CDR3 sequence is CSATHRGAQNEKLFF.

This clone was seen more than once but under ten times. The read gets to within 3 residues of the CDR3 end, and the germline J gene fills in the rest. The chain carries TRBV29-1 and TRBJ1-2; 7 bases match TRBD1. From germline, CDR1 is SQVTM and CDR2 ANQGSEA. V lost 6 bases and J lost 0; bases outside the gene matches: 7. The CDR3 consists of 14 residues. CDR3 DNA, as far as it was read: TGCAGCGTCTTTGGGGACAGCGCTAACTATGGC. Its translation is CSVFGDSANYG. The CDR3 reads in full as CSVFGDSANYGYTF.

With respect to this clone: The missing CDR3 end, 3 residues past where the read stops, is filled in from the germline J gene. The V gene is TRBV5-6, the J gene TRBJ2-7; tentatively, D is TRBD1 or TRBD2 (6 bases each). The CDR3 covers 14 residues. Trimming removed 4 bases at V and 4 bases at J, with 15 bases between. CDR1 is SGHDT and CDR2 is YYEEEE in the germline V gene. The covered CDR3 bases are TGTGCCAGCAGCCCCGGAGGGGGTTGGTACGAG. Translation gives CASSPGGGWYE. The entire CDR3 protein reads CASSPGGGWYEQYF.

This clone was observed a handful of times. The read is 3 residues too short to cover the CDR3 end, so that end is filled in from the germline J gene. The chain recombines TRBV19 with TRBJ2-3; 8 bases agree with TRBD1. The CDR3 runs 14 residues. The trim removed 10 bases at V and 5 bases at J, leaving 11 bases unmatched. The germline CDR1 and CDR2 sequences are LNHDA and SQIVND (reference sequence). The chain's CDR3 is CATRTGSEEDTQYF. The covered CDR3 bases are TGTGCCACTCGGACAGGGAGCGAGGAAGATACG.

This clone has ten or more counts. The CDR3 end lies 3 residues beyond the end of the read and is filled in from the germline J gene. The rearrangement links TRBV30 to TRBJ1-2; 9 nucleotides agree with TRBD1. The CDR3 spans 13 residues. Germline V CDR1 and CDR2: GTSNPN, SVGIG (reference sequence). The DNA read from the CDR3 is TGTGCCTGGAGTTTGGGACAGGGAAGAGGC. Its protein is CAWSLGQGRG. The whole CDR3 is CAWSLGQGRGYTF.

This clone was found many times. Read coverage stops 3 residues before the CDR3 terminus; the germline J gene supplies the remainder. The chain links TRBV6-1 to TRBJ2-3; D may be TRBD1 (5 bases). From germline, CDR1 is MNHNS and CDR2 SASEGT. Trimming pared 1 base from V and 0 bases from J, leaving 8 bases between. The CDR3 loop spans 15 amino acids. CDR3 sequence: CASSEVQASTDTQYF. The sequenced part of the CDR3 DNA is TGTGCCAGCAGTGAAGTACAGGCAAGCACAGATACG.

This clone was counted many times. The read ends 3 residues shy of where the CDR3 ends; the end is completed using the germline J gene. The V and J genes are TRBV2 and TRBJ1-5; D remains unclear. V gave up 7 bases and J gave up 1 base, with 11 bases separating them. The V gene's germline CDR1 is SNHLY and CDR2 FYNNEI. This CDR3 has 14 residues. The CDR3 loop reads CASKDKISNQPQHF. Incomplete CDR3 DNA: TGTGCCAGCAAAGACAAGATAAGCAATCAGCCC. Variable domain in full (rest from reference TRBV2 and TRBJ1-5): EPEVTQTPSHQVTQMGQEVILRCVPISNHLYFYWYRQILGQKVEFLVSFYNNEISEKSEIFDDQFSVERPDGSNFTLKIRSTKLEDSAMYFCASKDKISNQPQHFGDGTRLSIL.

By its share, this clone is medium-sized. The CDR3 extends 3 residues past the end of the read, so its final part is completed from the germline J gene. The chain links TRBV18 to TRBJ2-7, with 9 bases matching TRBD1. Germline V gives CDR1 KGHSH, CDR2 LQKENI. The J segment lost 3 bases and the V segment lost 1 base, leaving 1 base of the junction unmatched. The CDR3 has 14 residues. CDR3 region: CASSPLTGGYEQYF. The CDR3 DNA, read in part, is TGTGCCAGCTCACCACTGACAGGGGGCTACGAG.